This T cell receptor beta chain was obtained from a study of CD8 T cells in Susac syndrome. An amount of RNA that ranged from roughly 0.45 to 1 ug was reverse transcribed with random hexamers. Amplification of TCR beta CDR3 by immunoSEQ multiplex PCR spanned 54 Vbeta and 13 Jbeta. TCRdb re-analysed the immunoSEQ multiplex PCR reads in MiXCR, keeping a single row per CDR3 protein. The sample yields 300,000 to 350,000 distinct CDR3 sequences, about 91% seen once. TCR beta sequencing covered blood CD8+ and CD4+ T cells. Stable or active relapsing-remitting multiple sclerosis, untreated and meeting revised McDonald criteria, defined the controls. TEMRA cells underwent FACS enrichment and CD8+ and CD4+ T cells underwent negative isolation. The receptor was derived from a human donor with multiple sclerosis. The specimen was CD4+ T cells from PBMCs.

CDR3 amino acids: CASSFEGMGTQYF. The CDR3 coding sequence is TGTGCCAGCAGCTTCGAGGGTATGGGGACCCAGTACTTC. This sequence joins TRBV7-2 and TRBJ2-5; D may be TRBD2 (5 bases). The CDR3 runs 13 residues. The V gene lost 3 bases and the J gene lost 7 bases, with 12 bases spanning the gap. The V gene's germline CDR1 is SGHTA and CDR2 FQGNSA.